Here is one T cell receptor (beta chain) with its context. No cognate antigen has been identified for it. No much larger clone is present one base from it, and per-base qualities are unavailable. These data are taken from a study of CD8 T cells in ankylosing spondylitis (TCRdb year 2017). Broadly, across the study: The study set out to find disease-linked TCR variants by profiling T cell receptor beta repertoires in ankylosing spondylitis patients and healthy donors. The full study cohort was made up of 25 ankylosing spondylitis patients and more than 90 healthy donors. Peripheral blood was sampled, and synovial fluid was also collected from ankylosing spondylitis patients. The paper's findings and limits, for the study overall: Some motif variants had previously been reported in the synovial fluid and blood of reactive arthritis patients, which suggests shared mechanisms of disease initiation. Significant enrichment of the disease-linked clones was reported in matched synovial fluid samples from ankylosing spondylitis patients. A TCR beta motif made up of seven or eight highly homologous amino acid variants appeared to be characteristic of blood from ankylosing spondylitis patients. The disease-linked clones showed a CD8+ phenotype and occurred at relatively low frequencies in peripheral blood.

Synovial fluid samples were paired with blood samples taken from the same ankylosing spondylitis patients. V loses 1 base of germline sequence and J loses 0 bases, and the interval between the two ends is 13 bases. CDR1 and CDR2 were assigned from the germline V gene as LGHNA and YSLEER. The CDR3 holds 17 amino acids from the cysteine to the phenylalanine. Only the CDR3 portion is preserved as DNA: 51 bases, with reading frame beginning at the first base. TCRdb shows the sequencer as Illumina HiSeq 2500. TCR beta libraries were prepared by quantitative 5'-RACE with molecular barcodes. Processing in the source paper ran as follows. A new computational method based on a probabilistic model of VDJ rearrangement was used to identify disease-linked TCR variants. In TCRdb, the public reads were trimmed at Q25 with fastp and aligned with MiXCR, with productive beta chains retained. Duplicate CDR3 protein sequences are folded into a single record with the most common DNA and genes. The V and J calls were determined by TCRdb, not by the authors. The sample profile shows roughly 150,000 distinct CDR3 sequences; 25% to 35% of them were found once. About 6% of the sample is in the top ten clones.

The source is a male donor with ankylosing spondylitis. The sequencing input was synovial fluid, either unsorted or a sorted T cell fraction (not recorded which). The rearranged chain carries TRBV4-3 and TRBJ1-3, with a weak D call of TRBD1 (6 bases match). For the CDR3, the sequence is CASSQALGQTSGNTIYF. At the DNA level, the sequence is TGCGCCAGCAGCCAAGCCCTTGGACAGACCTCTGGAAACACCATATATTTT.